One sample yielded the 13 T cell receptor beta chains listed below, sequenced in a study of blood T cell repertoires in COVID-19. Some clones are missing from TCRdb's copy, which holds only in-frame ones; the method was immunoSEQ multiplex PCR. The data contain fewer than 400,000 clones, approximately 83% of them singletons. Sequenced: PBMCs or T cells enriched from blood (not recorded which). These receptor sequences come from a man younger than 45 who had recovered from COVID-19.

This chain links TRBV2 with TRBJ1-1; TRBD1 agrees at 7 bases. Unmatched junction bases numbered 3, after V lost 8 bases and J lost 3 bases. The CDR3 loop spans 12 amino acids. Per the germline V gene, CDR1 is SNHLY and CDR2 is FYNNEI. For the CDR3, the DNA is TGTGCCAGCGAGGGGGCCTACACTGAAGCTTTCTTT. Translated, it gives CASEGAYTEAFF.

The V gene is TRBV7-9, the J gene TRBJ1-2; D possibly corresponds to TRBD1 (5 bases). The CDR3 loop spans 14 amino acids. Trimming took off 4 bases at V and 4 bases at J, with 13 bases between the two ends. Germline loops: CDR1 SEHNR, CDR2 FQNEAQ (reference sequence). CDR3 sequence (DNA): TGTGCCAGCAGCTCCAGGGAATTGGGCTATGGCTACACCTTC. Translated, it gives CASSSRELGYGYTF.

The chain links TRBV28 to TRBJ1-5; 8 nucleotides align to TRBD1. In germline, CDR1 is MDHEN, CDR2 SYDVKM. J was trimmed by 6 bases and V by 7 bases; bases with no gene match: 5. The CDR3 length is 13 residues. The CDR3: CASMHRGSQPQHF. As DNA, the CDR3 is TGTGCCAGCATGCACAGGGGGAGTCAGCCCCAGCATTTT.

The CDR3 bases are TGTGCCAGCAGCCAAGCGGGGGGCCAAGAGACCCAGTACTTC. Its translation is CASSQAGGQETQYF. This sequence joins TRBV4-2 and TRBJ2-5, with 7 positions matching TRBD2. The CDR3 length is 14 residues. V lost 1 base, J lost 1 base, and 0 bases stayed unmatched. Germline CDR1 reads LGHNA; CDR2 reads YNFKEQ.

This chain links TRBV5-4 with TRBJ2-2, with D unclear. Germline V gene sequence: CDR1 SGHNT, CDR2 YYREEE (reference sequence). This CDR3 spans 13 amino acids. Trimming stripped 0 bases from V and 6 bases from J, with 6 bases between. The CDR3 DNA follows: TGTGCCAGCAGCTTGGACGGTGCCGGGGAGCTGTTTTTT. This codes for CASSLDGAGELFF.

CDR3: CASSYAVSSGGNTQYF. CDR3 DNA: TGTGCCAGCAGTTACGCAGTCTCCAGCGGGGGGAATACGCAGTATTTT. The V and J genes are TRBV6-2 or TRBV6-3 and TRBJ2-3; TRBD2 matches at 9 bases. V was clipped by 2 bases and J by 7 bases; unmatched bases: 10. The CDR3 has 16 residues. Germline assignment: CDR1 MNHEY and CDR2 SVGEGT.

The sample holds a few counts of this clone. For the CDR3, the DNA is TGTGCCAGCTCACCCGTCCAGGCAGATTCTAATGAAAAACTGTTTTTT. Amino acid sequence: CASSPVQADSNEKLFF. This sequence joins TRBV18 and TRBJ1-4; no clear D. Germline V gene sequence: CDR1 KGHSH, CDR2 LQKENI. Trimming took off 3 bases at V and 3 bases at J, with 14 bases between the two ends. The CDR3 is 16 amino acids.

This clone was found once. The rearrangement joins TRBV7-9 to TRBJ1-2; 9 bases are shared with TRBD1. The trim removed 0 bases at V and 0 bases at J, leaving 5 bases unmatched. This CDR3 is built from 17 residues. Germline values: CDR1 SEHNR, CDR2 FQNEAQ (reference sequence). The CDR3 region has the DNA TGTGCCAGCAGCTTAGCGGGACAGGGTTCAGCTAACTATGGCTACACCTTC. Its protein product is CASSLAGQGSANYGYTF.

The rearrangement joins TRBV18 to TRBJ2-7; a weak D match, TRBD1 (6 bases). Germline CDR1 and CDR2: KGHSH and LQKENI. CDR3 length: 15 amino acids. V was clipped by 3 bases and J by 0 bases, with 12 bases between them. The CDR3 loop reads CASSPPTGASYEQYF. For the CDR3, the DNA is TGTGCCAGCTCACCCCCGACAGGTGCCTCCTACGAGCAGTACTTC.

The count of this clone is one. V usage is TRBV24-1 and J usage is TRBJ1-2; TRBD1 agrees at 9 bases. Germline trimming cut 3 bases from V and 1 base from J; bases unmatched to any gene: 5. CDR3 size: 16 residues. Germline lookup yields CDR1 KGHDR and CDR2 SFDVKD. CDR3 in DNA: TGTGCCACCAGTGATCCGGGACAGGGCTATAACTATGGCTACACCTTC. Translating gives CATSDPGQGYNYGYTF.

The CDR3 bases are TGTGCCAGCAGCTCCCTTTGGGGGGACTCCTACGAGCAGTACTTC. This sequence encodes CASSSLWGDSYEQYF. The chain employs TRBV7-8 and TRBJ2-7; D may be TRBD2 (6 bases). The V end lost 4 bases, the J end lost 0 bases, and 13 bases lay between the germline ends. The CDR3 is made up of 15 amino acids. CDR1 and CDR2 from the germline V gene are SGHVS and FQNEAQ.

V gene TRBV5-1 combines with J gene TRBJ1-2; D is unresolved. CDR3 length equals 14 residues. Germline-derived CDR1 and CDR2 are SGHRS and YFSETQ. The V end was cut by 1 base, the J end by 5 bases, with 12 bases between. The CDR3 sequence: CASSLRPAGYGYTF. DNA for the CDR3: TGCGCCAGCAGCTTGAGGCCAGCGGGGTATGGCTACACCTTC.

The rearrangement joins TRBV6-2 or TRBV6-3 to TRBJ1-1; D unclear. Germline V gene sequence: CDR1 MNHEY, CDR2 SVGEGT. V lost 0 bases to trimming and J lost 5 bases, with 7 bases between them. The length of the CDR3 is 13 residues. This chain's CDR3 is CASSYSALTEAFF. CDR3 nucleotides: TGTGCCAGCAGTTACTCCGCGTTAACTGAAGCTTTCTTT.